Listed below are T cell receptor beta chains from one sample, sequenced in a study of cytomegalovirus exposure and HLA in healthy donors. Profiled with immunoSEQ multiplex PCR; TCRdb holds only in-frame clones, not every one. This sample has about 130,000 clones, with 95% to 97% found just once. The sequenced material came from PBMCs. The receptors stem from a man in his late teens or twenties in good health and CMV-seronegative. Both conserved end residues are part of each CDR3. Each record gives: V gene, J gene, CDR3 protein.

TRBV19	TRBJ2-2	CASSIELRDSGELFF
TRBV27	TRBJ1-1	CASSIRTGTNTEAFF
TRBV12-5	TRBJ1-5	CASGHSGQGGNQPQHF
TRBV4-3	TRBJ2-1	CASSHWGAPSSSYNEQFF
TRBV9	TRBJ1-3	CASSVAGGDSGNTIYF
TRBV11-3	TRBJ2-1	CASSLGEGTGAYNEQFF
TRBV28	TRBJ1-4	CASSLEQVEKLFF
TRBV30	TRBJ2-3	CAWRVGRGTDTQYF
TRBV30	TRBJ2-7	CAWSGVTGESYEQYF
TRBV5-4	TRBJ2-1	CASSLVESYNEQFF
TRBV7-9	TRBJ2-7	CASSDTEDRGNEQYF
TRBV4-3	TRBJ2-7	CASSQDSMAGGYEQYF
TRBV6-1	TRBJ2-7	CASSVGIGQETYEQYF
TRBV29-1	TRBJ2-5	CSVEREGLGVQETQYF
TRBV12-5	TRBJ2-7	CASGLNSVAGHLYEQYF
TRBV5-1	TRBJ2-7	CASSLGGGVSYEQYF
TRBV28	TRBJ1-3	CASREGSNRGVYNTIYF
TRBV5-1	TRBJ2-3	CASRLAGVFTDTQYF
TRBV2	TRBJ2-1	CASTGVGGDSYNEQFF
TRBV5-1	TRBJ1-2	CASSFETGGAGGYTF
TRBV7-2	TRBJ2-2	CATRQREGLTGELFF
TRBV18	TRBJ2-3	CASSPGQGASGGTDTQYF
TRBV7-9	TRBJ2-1	CASSTGTSGYNEQFF
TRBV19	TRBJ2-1	CASSIGAGGPGYNEQFF
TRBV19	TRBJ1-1	CASSTETGDTEAFF
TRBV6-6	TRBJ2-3	CASTWGGGGDTQYF
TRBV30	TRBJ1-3	CAWSVNGGDTIYF
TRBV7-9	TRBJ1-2	CASSGTGEASYGYTF
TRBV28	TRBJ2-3	CASTDLDEGTDTQYF
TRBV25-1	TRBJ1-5	CASSELNQPQHF
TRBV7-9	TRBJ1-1	CASSSSGNTEAFF